This TCR beta chain is drawn from a study of post-analysis software for immune sequencing data. Study outcomes and limitations: Batch-matched samples strongly co-clustered by F measure. There were five TRBV segments more frequent in patients than controls, and TRBV5-6, TRBV5-1 and TRBV20-1 were among them.

In this sample, this clonotype turned up a few times. What it binds is not known. The germline V gene encodes CDR1 SGHTA and CDR2 FQGNSA. CDR3 length: 14 amino acids. V lost 2 bases to trimming and J lost 3 bases, with 11 bases between them. Carried by the TCR beta cDNA libraries were unique molecular identifiers. TCRdb reanalysed the PCR reads using MiXCR and keeps one entry per CDR3 protein. The sample records roughly 540,000 distinct CDR3 sequences, 34% being singletons. This receptor was taken from a girl between 2 and 17 years old with multiple sclerosis. The chain carries TRBV7-2 and TRBJ2-7; D remains ambiguous. The specimen sequenced was blood. The CDR3 region has the DNA TGTGCCAGCAGCTTACCCAGGAGACTCTACGAGCAGTACTTC. The encoded protein is CASSLPRRLYEQYF.